These T cell receptor beta chains were read from a single sample in a study of T cell changes during pregnancy in multiple sclerosis. Measured with immunoSEQ multiplex PCR; TCRdb has only the in-frame clones, and not every one. Of some 41,000 clones listed, 90% to 95% are singletons. The starting material was CD8+ T cells from peripheral blood mononuclear cells, obtained in the third trimester of pregnancy. The source is a female donor with multiple sclerosis, enrolled in a pregnancy study. Each CDR3 is given with its conserved first and last residue. Expanded clones get a size class; other rows say once, few or many, or leave the size out.

TRBV15	-	TRBJ1-4	CATSGQEEKLFF
TRBV11-2	once	TRBJ1-2	CASSSHRGIGGYTF
TRBV5-1	-	TRBJ2-7	CASSLASGSSYEQYF
TRBV7-9	-	TRBJ2-1	CASGGLADNEQFF
TRBV10-3	-	TRBJ1-1	CAISESGNTEAFF
TRBV7-9	-	TRBJ2-7	CASSLGGGDGEQYF
TRBV5-1	-	TRBJ1-1	CASSFKGGGGMNTEAFF
TRBV2	-	TRBJ2-3	CARTSVSSTDTQYF
TRBV9	once	TRBJ2-5	CASSVGRERAQYF
TRBV7-8	-	TRBJ1-4	CASSLKFRDRGDKLFF
TRBV21-1	-	TRBJ2-3	CASSKVPLGRSGNTDTQYF
TRBV5-6	-	TRBJ2-5	CASSLGDSQETQYF
TRBV28	-	TRBJ2-5	CASTFQRVGETQYF
TRBV19	-	TRBJ1-3	CASSMNRGPNTIYF
TRBV6-5	-	TRBJ2-1	CASSFHRDRDDNEQFF
TRBV2	-	TRBJ2-7	CASSTRDRGIYEQYF
TRBV4-3	-	TRBJ1-2	CASSQDGGTGYGYTF
TRBV27	-	TRBJ2-1	CASSFRLAGTTNEQFF
TRBV5-4	-	TRBJ1-3	CASSLGQGNTIYF
TRBV7-8	-	TRBJ1-4	CASSLYRGGEKLFF
TRBV9	-	TRBJ2-6	CASTYRDRLKGGANVLTF
TRBV9	-	TRBJ2-3	CASSVRAGGSTDTQYF
TRBV5-6	-	TRBJ2-1	CASRPGLAGSEQFF
TRBV5-6	once	TRBJ2-1	CASSPLAGGQKDEQFF
TRBV25-1	medium-sized	TRBJ2-7	CASSPGTGLLEQYF
TRBV28	once	TRBJ2-5	CASSPDRQDQETQYF
TRBV7-2	-	TRBJ1-2	CASSLTMVDGYTF
TRBV5-8	-	TRBJ2-3	CASSLREGSADTQYF
TRBV27	-	TRBJ2-1	CASSFSGQGHNEQFF
TRBV10-3	once	TRBJ2-2	CAISWSVDTGELFF
TRBV6-5	-	TRBJ1-1	CASSYSGTGLNTEAFF
TRBV7-3	-	TRBJ2-1	CASSLGTSGTYNEQFF
TRBV10-3	-	TRBJ1-1	CAITMTLNTEAFF
TRBV19	-	TRBJ2-1	CASSIPASFINEQFF
TRBV7-6	-	TRBJ2-7	CASSFSSDAYEQYF
TRBV2	-	TRBJ1-5	CASSEWRGSNQPQHF
TRBV28	-	TRBJ1-1	CASSFRGAEAFF
TRBV28	-	TRBJ2-5	CASSSNLRQALQETQYF
TRBV7-9	-	TRBJ2-7	CASSLGQSFSYEQYF
TRBV5-4	-	TRBJ2-7	CASSLGSSGTSYEQYF
TRBV6-5	-	TRBJ2-1	CASSYGQGAGEQFF
TRBV11-1	once	TRBJ2-2	CASSLAAGLNTGELFF
TRBV6-1	-	TRBJ1-2	CASSGAGMNYGYTF
TRBV4-2	-	TRBJ2-3	CASSQELAGGTDTQYF
TRBV6-5	-	TRBJ2-1	CASRQEREVYNEQFF
TRBV13	-	TRBJ2-7	CASSLGYRLAGGFEQYF
TRBV7-2	-	TRBJ2-1	CASSLGSASPSSYNEQFF
TRBV5-1	-	TRBJ2-5	CASSHGLAGGPGETQYF
TRBV28	-	TRBJ2-7	CASRGTISYEQYF
TRBV29-1	-	TRBJ2-1	CSVEDVMREGGFF
TRBV4-1	-	TRBJ2-7	CASSQAQLSTYEQYF
TRBV14	-	TRBJ1-2	CASSQERSGFGGYTF
TRBV18	few	TRBJ1-5	CASSPEGQSSNQPQHF